This T cell receptor beta chain was captured by sequencing in a study of shared clonotypes between healthy human individuals. In the study overall: Donors, aged 18 to 49, were a couple of women and a few men.

CD45RO-negative CD8 cells positively selected for CCR7 made up the naive population, which excluded terminally differentiated effector memory CD45RA+ cells. The deep-level immunoSEQ assay was used. Replicate PCRs run on sorted subsets employed 200 ng DNA, approximately 30,000 T cell genomes. Repertoires were generated with immunoSEQ multiplex PCR, while TCRdb's copy carries only in-frame clones and drops some. The sample has around 600,000 clones, 98% seen once. The germline CDR1 and CDR2 sequences are SQVTM and ANQGSEA. The CDR3 is 15 residues long. V lost 0 bases and J lost 7; bases outside the gene matches: 8.

This sequence joins TRBV29-1 and TRBJ2-1; 8 positions match TRBD1. The sequence was collected from a man aged 25-45 years in good health. The sequenced sample consisted of naive CD8+ T cells sorted from blood. The CDR3 bases are TGCAGCGTTGAAGATCCGGGGGACAGGTGGAATGAGCAGTTCTTC. Translated, it gives CSVEDPGDRWNEQFF.